These 20 T cell receptor beta chains were all obtained from the same sample, sequenced in a study of cytomegalovirus exposure and HLA in healthy donors (dated by TCRdb to between 2016 and 2019). Library preparation employed the immunoSEQ multiplex PCR assay. The multiplex PCR relied on a mix of 60 forward primers for TCR Vbeta segments and 13 reverse primers for TCR Jbeta segments. Not all clones reach the TCRdb copy of this immuneACCESS table, which keeps in-frame sequences only. Checked studies attribute under half of the gap to unresolved V genes and leave the rest unexplained. This sample is represented by about 150,000 clones; about 76% of them were singletons. Roughly 7.1% of the sample belongs to the ten largest clones. The sequenced material came from PBMCs. All receptors derive from a man aged 25-45 years in good health and CMV-seropositive.

This clone was seen just once. The V call is TRBV30, the J call TRBJ2-2; 7 bases are shared with TRBD1. The germline CDR1 and CDR2 sequences are GTSNPN and SVGIG (reference sequence). V shed 3 bases and J 7 bases; nucleotides not matched to a gene: 14. The CDR3 spans 16 residues. CDR3 protein: CAWRNSPTGTGGELFF. The CDR3 DNA is TGTGCCTGGAGGAATTCTCCGACAGGGACGGGCGGGGAGCTGTTTTTT.

This clone was seen once. The chain uses TRBV6-5 and TRBJ2-5, with D unresolved. Germline V gene sequence: CDR1 MNHEY, CDR2 SVGAGI. Trimming removed 4 bases at V and 6 bases at J, with 15 bases between. This CDR3 comprises 14 residues. CDR3: CASSSPLEFQTQYF. The CDR3 DNA is TGTGCCAGCAGTTCCCCCCTAGAGTTTCAGACCCAGTACTTC.

The rearrangement joins TRBV2 to TRBJ2-1; D is uncertain. CDR3 length: 13 residues. Germline CDR1 SNHLY, CDR2 FYNNEI. With 4 bases removed from V and 1 base from J, the gap between germline ends came to 5 bases. The CDR3 nucleotides are TGTGCCAGCAGTGTGCGTTCCTACAATGAGCAGTTCTTC. Its protein product is CASSVRSYNEQFF.

The V call is TRBV6-1, the J call TRBJ1-5; 10 positions agree with TRBD1. This CDR3 spans 13 amino acids. Germline CDR1 MNHNS, CDR2 SASEGT. The J segment lost 2 bases and the V segment lost 10 bases, leaving 2 bases of the junction unmatched. CDR3 DNA: TGTGCCATCGGGACAGGGGGCAATCAGCCCCAGCATTTT. Translating it yields CAIGTGGNQPQHF.

V and J are TRBV27 and TRBJ1-2; tentatively, D is TRBD1 (6 bases). The CDR3 sequence is 15 residues long. Trimming removed 3 bases from V and 3 bases from J, with 14 bases in between. From germline, CDR1 is MNHEY and CDR2 SMNVEV (reference sequence). The CDR3 region has the DNA TGTGCCAGCAGTTTGGTTCAGGGGAGCGACTATGGCTACACCTTC. It encodes CASSLVQGSDYGYTF.

As to this clone: The same CDR3 arises from other DNA sequences in this sample as well. This sequence joins TRBV19 and TRBJ1-4; D not resolved. The CDR3 contains 14 residues. The V end was cut by 3 bases, the J end by 0 bases, with 5 bases between. The germline V gene encodes CDR1 LNHDA and CDR2 SQIVND (reference sequence). The DNA for the CDR3 is TGTGCCAGTAGTATTTCGGCAACTAATGAAAAACTGTTTTTT. This gives the protein CASSISATNEKLFF.

The chain combines TRBV6-1 with TRBJ2-7; 9 positions agree with TRBD2. The junction had 8 bases not matched to a gene; V was cut back by 6 bases and J by 5 bases. The CDR3 has 14 residues. CDR1 and CDR2 (germline): MNHNS, SASEGT. The CDR3 loop is CASRISGSTHEQYF. The DNA for the CDR3 is TGTGCCAGCAGGATTAGCGGGAGTACCCACGAGCAGTACTTC.

The chain recombines TRBV4-1 with TRBJ2-1, with D tentatively TRBD2 (5 bases). V was pared by 0 bases and J by 0 bases, with 12 bases between. Germline lookup yields CDR1 MGHRA and CDR2 YSYEKL. The CDR3 has 17 amino acids. This CDR3 is CASSQDRRTFSYNEQFF. CDR3 in DNA: TGCGCCAGCAGCCAAGATCGCCGGACTTTCTCCTACAATGAGCAGTTCTTC.

The V call is TRBV27, the J call TRBJ1-2; the match to TRBD1 covers 7 bases. The V gene end was trimmed by 4 bases and the J gene end by 8 bases; junction bases not matched to a gene: 10. This CDR3 comprises 14 residues. Per the germline V gene, CDR1 is MNHEY and CDR2 is SMNVEV (reference sequence). The chain's CDR3 is CASSSPGQGGGYTF. CDR3 in DNA: TGTGCCAGCAGTTCCCCAGGGCAGGGGGGAGGCTACACCTTC.

This clone was picked up a small number of times. The rearrangement uses TRBV15 and TRBJ2-1; D is possibly TRBD2 (6 bases). The CDR3 extends over 17 amino acids. CDR1 LNHNV and CDR2 YYDKDF come from the germline V gene (reference sequence). The V end was cut by 4 bases, the J end by 0 bases, with 16 bases between. The CDR3 DNA follows: TGTGCCACCAGCAATTTTCCGGGGACTCGCTCCTACAATGAGCAGTTCTTC. It encodes CATSNFPGTRSYNEQFF.

In the case of this clone: A junction boundary mismatches the germline segment, possibly from a read error. The chain has TRBV4-3 and TRBJ1-5, with 7 bases aligning to TRBD1. This CDR3 is built from 15 residues. The germline gives CDR1 LGHNA, CDR2 YSLEER. CDR3: CASSQDRTGNLPQHF. Here the CDR3 DNA reads TGCGCCAGCAGCCAAGATCGGACAGGAAATCTGCCCCAGCATTTT.

The chain carries TRBV9 and TRBJ2-5; 8 bases are a match to TRBD2. The CDR3 runs to 16 residues. Germline V CDR1 and CDR2: SGDLS, YYNGEE. The ends lost 0 bases at V and 5 bases at J; junction bases unmatched: 9. DNA for the CDR3: TGTGCCAGCAGCGTAGGCCCGGGACTAGACTTGGAGACCCAGTACTTC. This gives the protein CASSVGPGLDLETQYF.

A few counts support this clone. The chain links TRBV29-1 to TRBJ1-2, with unresolved D. Between the trimmed V and J ends, which lost 3 bases and 6 bases, there was a span of 23 bases. This CDR3 spans 16 amino acids. Germline V lookup: CDR1 SQVTM, CDR2 ANQGSEA. This CDR3 is CSVETPMASEADGYTF. The CDR3 bases are TGCAGCGTTGAGACCCCTATGGCCAGTGAGGCGGATGGCTACACCTTC.

CDR3 protein: CASGFAPGQGQETQYF. The CDR3 coding sequence is TGTGCTAGTGGTTTTGCCCCGGGACAGGGTCAAGAGACCCAGTACTTC. The rearrangement uses TRBV12-5 and TRBJ2-5; 9 positions agree with TRBD1. Germline loops: CDR1 LGHNT, CDR2 FRNRAP. V trimming: 3 bases; J trimming: 2 bases; junction bases outside the gene matches: 7. The CDR3 is 16 residues long.

The chain couples TRBV28 to TRBJ2-5, with 8 bases lining up with TRBD2. The V gene end was trimmed by 6 bases and the J gene end by 4 bases; junction bases not matched to a gene: 19. From germline, CDR1 is MDHEN and CDR2 SYDVKM. This CDR3 has 18 amino acids. The CDR3 is CASSPWMAGGVSRETQYF. In nucleotides, the CDR3 is TGTGCCAGCAGCCCCTGGATGGCGGGGGGAGTGAGCCGAGAGACCCAGTACTTC.

The J gene is TRBJ1-2, the V gene TRBV4-3; tentatively, D is TRBD1 (5 bases). This CDR3 is built from 15 residues. The germline CDR1 and CDR2 sequences are LGHNA and YSLEER. Trimming took 0 bases from V and 3 from J, leaving 11 bases between them. As DNA, the CDR3 is TGCGCCAGCAGCCAAGATTGGGAGGGGTACTATGGCTACACCTTC. Its protein is CASSQDWEGYYGYTF.

The chain carries TRBV7-8 and TRBJ2-6; 8 nucleotides line up with TRBD2. The length of the CDR3 is 19 residues. The germline gives CDR1 SGHVS, CDR2 FQNEAQ. V dropped 1 base and J dropped 0; count of bases not matched to a gene: 8. CDR3 residues: CASSLGLAGLRSGANVLTF. The CDR3 nucleotides read TGTGCCAGCAGCTTAGGCCTAGCGGGCCTCCGCTCTGGGGCCAACGTCCTGACTTTC.

This chain connects TRBV4-3 to TRBJ1-1; no firm D call. The germline V gene has CDR1 LGHNA and CDR2 YSLEER. Trimming cost V 4 bases and J 6 bases, with 12 bases left between them. The CDR3 is made up of 13 amino acids. The CDR3 DNA reads TGCGCCAGCAGCCGCGGGTTCGGCGCTGAAGCTTTCTTT. This codes for CASSRGFGAEAFF.

This clone occurred once. The rearrangement joins TRBV6-5 to TRBJ1-4, with 7 bases fitting TRBD1. V shed 7 bases, J shed 8 bases, and the junction held 7 bases outside the gene matches. Germline V lookup: CDR1 MNHEY, CDR2 SVGAGI. This CDR3 spans 13 amino acids. Here the CDR3 reads CASTTTGHEKLFF. CDR3 bases: TGTGCCAGCACCACGACAGGGCACGAAAAACTGTTTTTT.

This rearrangement joins TRBV2 to TRBJ1-1; weak D call: TRBD1 (5 bases). The ends were cut back, 1 base at V and 5 bases at J, with 14 bases in the middle. The germline V gene encodes CDR1 SNHLY and CDR2 FYNNEI. CDR3 length equals 15 residues. The CDR3 nucleotides read TGTGCCAGCAGTGAAGGGAGGGGCGCAGAGACTGAAGCTTTCTTT. The encoded protein is CASSEGRGAETEAFF.